These 27 T cell receptor beta chains were sequenced from one sample in a study of blood T cell repertoires in COVID-19. The assay was immunoSEQ multiplex PCR, and TCRdb's table has in-frame clones only and misses some. The sample holds roughly 190,000 clones, about 88% seen once. Sequenced input: peripheral blood. These receptors originate from a woman aged 40 to 50 who had recovered from COVID-19.

The chain is built from TRBV29-1 and TRBJ1-2; D remains unclear. This CDR3 comprises 12 residues. Looked up from germline, CDR1 is SQVTM and CDR2 is ANQGSEA. V shed 6 bases and J shed 4 bases, with 12 bases lying between them. The CDR3 here is CSVSVGGYGYTF. As DNA, the CDR3 is TGCAGCGTGAGTGTAGGCGGCTATGGCTACACCTTC.

This clone was detected once. The chain's CDR3 is CASRDRGTAGNTIYF. For the CDR3, the DNA is TGTGCCAGCAGAGACAGGGGAACGGCTGGAAACACCATATATTTT. J is TRBJ1-3 and V is TRBV6-5, with 8 bases that match TRBD1. The germline V gene has CDR1 MNHEY and CDR2 SVGAGI. Trimming cost V 6 bases and J 2 bases; bases outside gene matches: 6. The CDR3 extends over 15 amino acids.

This chain links TRBV27 with TRBJ1-5; D is perhaps TRBD1 (5 bases). Per germline, CDR1 MNHEY and CDR2 SMNVEV (reference sequence). Trimming left V 10 bases short and J 0 bases short, with 19 bases between. The CDR3 has 16 residues. This CDR3 is CATHPRAVYSNQPQHF. The CDR3, as DNA: TGTGCCACCCACCCCAGGGCGGTGTATAGCAATCAGCCCCAGCATTTT.

J is TRBJ1-4 and V is TRBV28; 9 nucleotides agree with TRBD1. Germline V gene data show CDR1 as MDHEN and CDR2 as SYDVKM. V gave up 7 bases and J gave up 7 bases; unmatched junction bases: 4. The CDR3 spans 13 residues. The CDR3 region has the DNA TGTGCCAGCAAGGACAGGGGAAGTGAAAAACTGTTTTTT. Its translation: CASKDRGSEKLFF.

The rearrangement uses TRBV19 and TRBJ1-1, with 8 positions matching TRBD1. The CDR3 length is 13 residues. V was clipped by 5 bases and J by 5 bases; unmatched bases: 4. Germline V lookup: CDR1 LNHDA, CDR2 SQIVND (reference sequence). For the CDR3, the DNA is TGTGCCAGTAGTTCACAGGGGGATACTGAAGCTTTCTTT. This gives the protein CASSSQGDTEAFF.

The chain recombines TRBV23-1 with TRBJ1-5; D is possibly TRBD1 (6 bases). TRBV23-1 falls under the ORF class, with uncertain function. V gave up 4 bases and J gave up 7 bases, with 14 bases separating them. This CDR3 spans 14 amino acids. In DNA form, the CDR3 reads TGCGCCAGCAGTCCCACAGGGTTTGGACAGCCCCAGCATTTT. Amino acid sequence: CASSPTGFGQPQHF.

The rearrangement uses TRBV30 and TRBJ2-3, with D maybe TRBD2 (6 bases). The CDR3 runs 14 residues. Germline V gives CDR1 GTSNPN, CDR2 SVGIG (reference sequence). With 2 bases removed from V and 5 bases from J, the gap between germline ends came to 14 bases. The CDR3 bases are TGTGCCTGGAGTCGGACGGGAGTTGAAGATACGCAGTATTTT. Translation: CAWSRTGVEDTQYF. Supplemented by reference TRBV30 and TRBJ2-3, the full variable domain reads SQTIHQWPATLVQPVGSPLSLECTVEGTSNPNLYWYRQAAGRGLQLLFYSVGIGQISSEVPQNLSASRPQDRQFILSSKKLLLSDSGFYLCAWSRTGVEDTQYFGPGTRLTVL.

The gene calls are TRBV28 and TRBJ2-7, with D tentatively TRBD1 (5 bases). The CDR3 has 16 residues. Trimming pared 4 bases from V and 0 bases from J, leaving 16 bases between. CDR1 and CDR2 (germline): MDHEN, SYDVKM. CDR3 in amino acids: CASSSPGQKSSYEQYF. DNA of the CDR3: TGTGCCAGCAGTTCTCCAGGGCAGAAGAGCTCCTACGAGCAGTACTTC.

The gene calls are TRBV27 and TRBJ2-3; TRBD2 matches 10 bases. CDR1 MNHEY and CDR2 SMNVEV come from the germline V gene (reference sequence). V dropped 0 bases and J dropped 6; count of bases not matched to a gene: 15. This CDR3 comprises 19 residues. The CDR3 coding sequence is TGTGCCAGCAGTTTATCTGCCCCCATAGCGGGAGGAGGGGGGGATACGCAGTATTTT. It translates to CASSLSAPIAGGGGDTQYF.

The V and J genes are TRBV6-5 and TRBJ2-7, with TRBD1 matching over 7 bases. The V gene end was trimmed by 6 bases and the J gene end by 4 bases; junction bases not matched to a gene: 6. The V gene's germline CDR1 is MNHEY and CDR2 SVGAGI. The CDR3 loop spans 13 amino acids. The CDR3 coding sequence is TGTGCCAGCAGCACAGGGGCGGAATACGAGCAGTACTTC. Its translation is CASSTGAEYEQYF.

CDR3 loop: CASKRTVNTEAFF. The CDR3 DNA follows: TGTGCCAGTAAAAGGACAGTGAACACTGAAGCTTTCTTT. V gene TRBV19 combines with J gene TRBJ1-1, with TRBD1 as a possible D gene (6 bases). V lost 7 bases and J lost 0, with 9 bases in between. The CDR3 contains 13 residues. CDR1 is LNHDA and CDR2 is SQIVND in the germline V gene (reference sequence).

V usage is TRBV7-9 and J usage is TRBJ2-1, with 12 bases fitting TRBD2. CDR1 SEHNR and CDR2 FQNEAQ come from the germline V gene (reference sequence). CDR3 length: 15 amino acids. With V trimmed by 0 bases and J by 11 bases, 5 bases remained unmatched. DNA of the CDR3: TGTGCCAGCAGCTTAGCACGGACTAGCGGGATTCAGCAGTTCTTC. This sequence encodes CASSLARTSGIQQFF.

The rearrangement uses TRBV29-1 and TRBJ2-7; 11 bases agree with TRBD2. The germline V gene has CDR1 SQVTM and CDR2 ANQGSEA. This CDR3 comprises 12 residues. Germline trimming cut 4 bases from V and 4 bases from J; bases unmatched to any gene: 0. CDR3 bases: TGCAGCGTTGTAGCGGGAGGGTACGAGCAGTACTTC. Amino acid sequence: CSVVAGGYEQYF.

The chain uses TRBV7-8 and TRBJ2-1; 15 positions agree with TRBD2. The V gene's germline CDR1 is SGHVS and CDR2 FQNEAQ. The CDR3 length is 18 residues. Trimming cost V 4 bases and J 2 bases; bases outside gene matches: 6. This CDR3 is CASSSGTSGRRAYNEQFF. The CDR3 nucleotides are TGTGCCAGCAGCTCCGGGACTAGCGGGAGGAGAGCCTACAATGAGCAGTTCTTC.

This clone was observed a handful of times. This chain connects TRBV5-1 to TRBJ2-7; 8 nucleotides match TRBD2. J was trimmed by 0 bases and V by 4 bases; bases with no gene match: 6. This CDR3 has 15 residues. Germline lookup yields CDR1 SGHRS and CDR2 YFSETQ. The CDR3: CASSRLATPSYEQYF. CDR3 nucleotide sequence: TGCGCCAGCAGCAGACTAGCGACCCCCTCCTACGAGCAGTACTTC.

V gene TRBV11-1 combines with J gene TRBJ2-1; weak D call: TRBD1 (6 bases). The V gene's germline CDR1 is SGHAT and CDR2 FQDESV (reference sequence). Trimming left V 5 bases short and J 2 bases short, with 7 bases between. CDR3 length equals 13 residues. The CDR3 here is CASSTGTYNEQFF. CDR3 in DNA: TGTGCCAGCAGCACAGGGACCTACAATGAGCAGTTCTTC. Combining the CDR3 with reference TRBV11-1 and TRBJ2-1 gives the whole variable domain EAEVAQSPRYKITEKSQAVAFWCDPISGHATLYWYRQILGQGPELLVQFQDESVVDDSQLPKDRFSAERLKGVDSTLKIQPAELGDSAMYLCASSTGTYNEQFFGPGTRLTVL.

This clone turned up a few times. V gene TRBV7-2 combines with J gene TRBJ1-5; D is ambiguous. Germline CDR1 SGHTA, CDR2 FQGNSA. V shed 6 bases and J shed 0 bases, with 6 bases lying between them. The CDR3 spans 13 residues. The CDR3 is CASSFNSNQPQHF. CDR3 in DNA: TGTGCCAGCAGTTTTAATAGCAATCAGCCCCAGCATTTT.

The sample holds one count of this clone. This chain connects TRBV20-1 to TRBJ1-5; no clear D. In germline, CDR1 is DFQATT, CDR2 SNEGSKA (reference sequence). Trimming removed 3 bases at V and 6 bases at J, with 18 bases between. The CDR3 runs to 15 residues. The DNA for the CDR3 is TGCAGTGCTAGTGGGAGGGATTCGGCGCGTCAGCCCCAGCATTTT. This encodes CSASGRDSARQPQHF.

V gene TRBV11-2 combines with J gene TRBJ2-1, with 9 nucleotides matching TRBD2. The germline V gene has CDR1 SGHAT and CDR2 FQNNGV. This CDR3 region has 16 residues. Losses at the gene ends were 1 base for V and 8 bases for J; bases not matched to a gene: 9. The chain's CDR3 is CASSLVRAGGWHEQFF. The CDR3 DNA reads TGTGCCAGCAGCTTAGTTCGAGCGGGAGGATGGCATGAGCAGTTCTTC. Together with reference TRBV11-2 and TRBJ2-1, the CDR3 gives the full variable domain: EAGVAQSPRYKIIEKRQSVAFWCNPISGHATLYWYQQILGQGPKLLIQFQNNGVVDDSQLPKDRFSAERLKGVDSTLKIQPAKLEDSAVYLCASSLVRAGGWHEQFFGPGTRLTVL.

This chain links TRBV5-1 with TRBJ1-3; no clear D gene. The CDR3 covers 15 residues. V was shortened by 0 bases and J by 0 bases, with 7 bases between the two germline ends. Germline V CDR1 and CDR2: SGHRS, YFSETQ. DNA for the CDR3: TGCGCCAGCAGCTTGGGTTCAAACTCTGGAAACACCATATATTTT. Translated: CASSLGSNSGNTIYF.

This chain uses TRBV13 with TRBJ2-7, with a tentative D call TRBD1 (5 bases). The CDR3 sequence is 15 residues long. Trimming took off 0 bases at V and 2 bases at J, with 11 bases between the two ends. Looked up from germline, CDR1 is PRHDT and CDR2 is FYEKMQ (reference sequence). In DNA form, the CDR3 reads TGTGCCAGCAGCTTAGGATCGACAGCTACCTACGAGCAGTACTTC. Translated, it gives CASSLGSTATYEQYF.

The CDR3 coding sequence is TGTGCCAGCAGGGTGTGGCTTAATTCACCCCTCCACTTT. Amino acid sequence: CASRVWLNSPLHF. The chain carries TRBV12-3 or TRBV12-4 and TRBJ1-6; D is uncertain. The V end was cut by 6 bases, the J end by 6 bases, with 9 bases between. This CDR3 region has 13 residues.

V is TRBV20-1 and J is TRBJ1-2; D is uncertain. Deletions cut 5 bases from V and 8 bases from J, with 12 bases between. CDR1 is DFQATT and CDR2 is SNEGSKA in the germline V gene (reference sequence). The CDR3 runs 11 residues. CDR3 sequence reads: CSAGRGEGYTF. The CDR3 DNA reads TGCAGTGCTGGGAGAGGAGAAGGCTACACCTTC.

The V call is TRBV5-1, the J call TRBJ2-3; 13 nucleotides align to TRBD2. The CDR3 is 20 residues long. J gave up 0 bases and V 4 bases, and 14 bases lay outside the gene matches. Germline V gene lookup returns CDR1 SGHRS and CDR2 YFSETQ. The CDR3, as DNA: TGCGCCAGCAGCGTAGGGCGTACGACTAGCGGGAGGACTAGCACAGATACGCAGTATTTT. Translating it yields CASSVGRTTSGRTSTDTQYF.

This chain connects TRBV7-6 to TRBJ2-1; tentatively, D is TRBD1 (6 bases). CDR1 and CDR2 from the germline V gene are SGHVS and FNYEAQ. The CDR3 has 18 residues. V shed 1 base and J shed 7 bases, with 23 bases lying between them. The chain's CDR3 is CASSLVIRGAAAGNEQFF. The CDR3 nucleotides read TGTGCCAGCAGCTTAGTCATCAGGGGCGCGGCAGCTGGGAATGAGCAGTTCTTC. The variable domain in full, with the rest retrieved from reference TRBV7-6 and TRBJ2-1, is GAGVSQSPRYKVTKRGQDVALRCDPISGHVSLYWYRQALGQGPEFLTYFNYEAQQDKSGLPNDRFSAERPEGSISTLTIQRTEQRDSAMYRCASSLVIRGAAAGNEQFFGPGTRLTVL.

V usage is TRBV3-1 (or the pseudogene TRBV3-2) and J usage is TRBJ2-5; TRBD2 matches 10 bases. This CDR3 contains 19 residues. V lost 4 bases and J lost 0; bases outside the gene matches: 14. Germline lookup yields CDR1 LGHDT and CDR2 YNNKEL (reference sequence). CDR3 DNA sequence: TGTGCCAGCAGCCCCAGGCCGTTAGGACTAGCGGACTACCAAGAGACCCAGTACTTC. This gives the protein CASSPRPLGLADYQETQYF.

The V call is TRBV28, the J call TRBJ1-2, with D possibly matching TRBD1 (6 bases). V shed 4 bases and J shed 10 bases, with 16 bases lying between them. Germline V gene lookup returns CDR1 MDHEN and CDR2 SYDVKM. This CDR3 spans 13 amino acids. The DNA of the CDR3 is TGTGCCAGCAGTTCGAGACAGGTTATGGACTACACCTTC. Amino acids: CASSSRQVMDYTF.